This is a list of T cell receptor beta chains from one sample in a study of response to subunit inactivated influenza vaccine. MiXCR was run by TCRdb on the RT-PCR reads, yielding one entry per CDR3 protein. The sample lists 250,000 to 350,000 distinct CDR3 sequences, approximately 21% seen once, with about a tenth in the top ten. Sequenced here: PBMCs from blood, sampled less than 22 months after vaccination. The receptor source for this set is a man between 50 and 70 years old who received an inactivated influenza vaccine. The CDR3 runs from the conserved cysteine through the conserved F or W. D genes are given only for firm matches. Not every row has a clone size; where given, it reads once, few, many or a size class.

cdr3_aa cdr3_nt j_call cdr3_length clone_size d_call v_call
CASIPTGRDEQYF TGTGCCAGCATTCCGACAGGGAGGGACGAGCAGTACTTC TRBJ2-7 13 NA NA TRBV2
CASSLSAGANVLTF TGTGCCAGCAGTTTATCAGCTGGGGCCAACGTCCTGACTTTC TRBJ2-6 14 many NA TRBV12-3/TRBV12-4
CASSPLSGSDEQFF TGCGCCAGCAGCCCCCTCTCGGGGAGCGATGAGCAGTTCTTC TRBJ2-1 14 once NA TRBV5-1
CATSTIKLAGDSYNEQFF TGTGCCACCAGTACGATTAAACTAGCGGGGGACTCCTACAATGAGCAGTTCTTC TRBJ2-1 18 few TRBD2 TRBV24-1
CASSSPGTADTEAFF TGTGCCAGCAGCTCCCCCGGGACTGCGGACACTGAAGCTTTCTTT TRBJ1-1 15 few NA TRBV7-9
CASGDRVYEQYF TGTGCCAGCGGAGACAGGGTTTACGAGCAGTACTTC TRBJ2-7 12 NA TRBD1 TRBV6-2/TRBV6-3
CASSTQGDSWPQHF TGTGCCAGCAGCACACAGGGGGACTCGTGGCCCCAGCATTTT TRBJ1-5 14 few TRBD1 TRBV5-5
CASSPMNSALKQFF TGTGCCAGCAGCCCTATGAACAGTGCTTTAAAGCAGTTCTTC TRBJ2-1 14 few NA TRBV7-9
CASSGDTYEQYF TGTGCCAGCAGTGGTGATACCTACGAGCAGTACTTC TRBJ2-7 12 few NA TRBV25-1
CASSPDLTGSHQPQHF TGTGCCAGCTCACCGGATCTTACGGGGTCGCATCAGCCCCAGCATTTT TRBJ1-5 16 few NA TRBV18
CSVDRGMDTQYF TGCAGCGTTGATAGAGGTATGGATACGCAGTATTTT TRBJ2-3 12 NA NA TRBV29-1
CSVLGHPNYGYTF TGCAGCGTCCTCGGACATCCTAACTATGGCTACACCTTC TRBJ1-2 13 once NA TRBV29-1
CASSQRTENSPLHF TGCGCCAGCAGCCAAAGGACAGAGAATTCACCCCTCCACTTT TRBJ1-6 14 few NA TRBV4-1
CASSGDSGRPNEQFF TGTGCCAGCTCCGGGGATAGCGGGAGGCCCAATGAGCAGTTCTTC TRBJ2-1 15 few TRBD2 TRBV2
CSASGRVTGELFF TGCAGTGCTAGTGGACGGGTTACCGGGGAGCTGTTTTTT TRBJ2-2 13 few NA TRBV20-1
CASSVPAGWTGELFF TGTGCCAGCAGCGTCCCCGCGGGGTGGACCGGGGAGCTGTTTTTT TRBJ2-2 15 few NA TRBV9
CSATGTSTSYEQYF TGCAGTGCTACCGGGACTTCCACGTCCTACGAGCAGTACTTC TRBJ2-7 14 NA NA TRBV20-1
CASTKLGETQYF TGTGCCAGCACCAAATTGGGGGAGACCCAGTACTTC TRBJ2-5 12 NA NA TRBV7-3
CSVIRTGGYGYTF TGCAGCGTCATCCGGACGGGGGGCTATGGCTACACCTTC TRBJ1-2 13 many NA TRBV29-1
CSVERLTSGRDEQFF TGCAGCGTTGAAAGGTTGACTAGCGGGAGGGATGAGCAGTTCTTC TRBJ2-1 15 NA TRBD2 TRBV29-1
CASRRTGMNTEAFF TGCGCCAGCAGGAGGACGGGGATGAACACTGAAGCTTTCTTT TRBJ1-1 14 many NA TRBV5-1